This TCR beta chain was recovered during a study of brain metastases from non-small cell lung cancer. Notes on the study in general: T-cell clones appeared expanded in approximately 58% of brain metastases relative to matched primary tumors. Brain metastases shared most TCR repertoire with primaries, with sparse T cells. Brain metastases had lower T-cell infiltration than primary tumors.

TCRdb's table, derived via immunoSEQ multiplex PCR, lists solely in-frame clones and lacks some. The table shows 15,000 or so clones, with approximately 80% occurring only once. This clone showed up just once. Its antigen is undetermined. CDR3 length equals 14 residues. Trimming cost V 3 bases and J 1 base; bases outside gene matches: 2. Germline V CDR1 and CDR2: LGHDT, YNNKEL (reference sequence). The sample comprised primary lung tumor tissue. The chain uses TRBV3-1 (or the pseudogene TRBV3-2) and TRBJ2-5; TRBD1 matches at 7 bases. The origin of this receptor is a donor aged 40 or older with non-small cell lung cancer. The chain's CDR3 is CASSHGTAQETQYF. CDR3 coding DNA: TGTGCCAGCAGCCATGGGACAGCCCAAGAGACCCAGTACTTC.